These 19 T cell receptor beta chains were all obtained from the same sample, sequenced in a study of blood T cell repertoires in COVID-19 (dated by TCRdb to 2018 to 2021). The library was generated by the immunoSEQ multiplex PCR assay. In TCRdb, the immuneACCESS table is reduced to in-frame sequences with V and J assigned. These tables do not hold every clone; where another copy was compared, an unresolved V gene accounts for under half, and the others remain unexplained. The sample contains 230,000 or so clones, 75% to 90% of them found a single time. The ten largest clones represent approximately 5.3% of the sample. The sequenced material came from peripheral blood. Receptor source: a human donor in a cohort sampled during active COVID-19.

The J gene is TRBJ2-5, the V gene TRBV9, with D hard to call. This CDR3 region has 14 residues. Trimming took 0 bases from V and 5 from J, leaving 11 bases between them. Germline V gene data show CDR1 as SGDLS and CDR2 as YYNGEE. CDR3 sequence reads: CASSVGIVGETQYF. The CDR3 bases are TGTGCCAGCAGCGTAGGTATAGTCGGGGAGACCCAGTACTTC.

The chain links TRBV19 to TRBJ2-1, with 11 bases matching TRBD2. This CDR3 comprises 16 residues. Losses at the gene ends were 5 bases for V and 10 bases for J; bases not matched to a gene: 13. CDR1 is LNHDA, CDR2 SQIVND, per germline (reference sequence). DNA for the CDR3: TGTGCCAGTAGTTCTTGGGGGACTAGCGGCTTCGGGGAGCAGTTCTTC. As protein: CASSSWGTSGFGEQFF. The full variable domain, its missing parts supplied by reference TRBV19 and TRBJ2-1, is DGGITQSPKYLFRKEGQNVTLSCEQNLNHDAMYWYRQDPGQGLRLIYYSQIVNDFQKGDIAEGYSVSREKKESFPLTVTSAQKNPTAFYLCASSSWGTSGFGEQFFGPGTRLTVL.

The chain is built from TRBV6-4 and TRBJ1-2; 8 bases align to TRBD1. Trimming cost V 7 bases and J 7 bases; bases outside gene matches: 14. The CDR3 extends over 15 amino acids. Germline V gives CDR1 MRHNA, CDR2 SNTAGT. The CDR3 loop reads CASTARPGGLGGYTF. CDR3 nucleotide sequence: TGTGCCAGCACTGCGCGTCCAGGGGGCCTCGGTGGCTACACCTTC.

The rearrangement uses TRBV10-3 and TRBJ2-7, with D hard to call. The V end lost 5 bases, the J end lost 0 bases, and 8 bases lay between the germline ends. This CDR3 region has 13 residues. The germline CDR1 and CDR2 sequences are ENHRY and SYGVKD. The CDR3 region is CAISIESSYEQYF. CDR3 coding DNA: TGTGCCATCAGTATAGAATCCTCCTACGAGCAGTACTTC.

The chain recombines TRBV6-5 with TRBJ1-2; the D gene is possibly TRBD1 (5 bases). V shed 6 bases and J shed 8 bases, with 16 bases lying between them. Germline CDR1 reads MNHEY; CDR2 reads SVGAGI. This CDR3 is built from 13 residues. As DNA, the CDR3 is TGTGCCAGCAGAGGGGCAGGGCGTATGGGCTACACCTTC. The encoded protein is CASRGAGRMGYTF.

This clone was seen once. Possible read error: a much larger clone is one base away. Additional DNA sequences in this sample encode the identical CDR3. This chain connects TRBV9 to TRBJ2-7; 11 nucleotides line up with TRBD2. The CDR3 has 17 residues. The V gene's germline CDR1 is SGDLS and CDR2 YYNGEE. CDR3 amino acids: CASRVAGGLAGFYEQYF. The CDR3 nucleotides are TGTGCCAGCCGCGTAGCGGGGGGGCTAGCGGGGTTCTACGAGCAGTACTTC.

The V call is TRBV30, the J call TRBJ1-2, with a tentative D call TRBD1 (6 bases). The germline V gene encodes CDR1 GTSNPN and CDR2 SVGIG (reference sequence). This CDR3 is 11 amino acids long. V gave up 6 bases and J gave up 4 bases, with 9 bases separating them. The CDR3 bases are TGTGCCTGCCAGGGGCTCTATGGCTACACCTTC. This gives the protein CACQGLYGYTF.

In this sample, this clone turned up a few times. V and J are TRBV27 and TRBJ2-1, with 13 nucleotides matching TRBD2. In germline, CDR1 is MNHEY, CDR2 SMNVEV (reference sequence). V lost 4 bases, J lost 6 bases, and 3 bases stayed unmatched. This CDR3 has 15 amino acids. CDR3 loop: CASSSTSGRLNEQFF. Written as DNA, the CDR3 is TGTGCCAGCAGTTCGACTAGCGGGAGGCTCAATGAGCAGTTCTTC.

Written as DNA, the CDR3 is TGTGCCAGCAGCTGGGGACAGCTCTATGGCTACACCTTC. This sequence encodes CASSWGQLYGYTF. This sequence joins TRBV7-2 and TRBJ1-2, with 7 positions matching TRBD1. Germline V CDR1 and CDR2: SGHTA, FQGNSA. The J segment lost 4 bases and the V segment lost 4 bases, leaving 3 bases of the junction unmatched. CDR3 length: 13 amino acids.

The V call is TRBV10-3, the J call TRBJ2-1; 14 bases align to TRBD2. Trimming removed 10 bases from V and 2 bases from J; junction bases left unmatched: 4. CDR1 and CDR2 (germline): ENHRY, SYGVKD. This CDR3 has 15 amino acids. CDR3 region: CATGTSGGTYNEQFF. The CDR3 DNA sequence: TGTGCCACCGGGACTAGCGGGGGTACCTACAATGAGCAGTTCTTC.

The rearrangement joins TRBV28 to TRBJ2-7; possibly TRBD1 for D (6 bases). CDR1 and CDR2 (germline): MDHEN, SYDVKM. V lost 4 bases, J lost 6 bases, and 10 bases lay in between. This CDR3 has 12 residues. CDR3 DNA: TGTGCCAGCAGTTCGACAGGTCGCGAGCAGTACTTC. This translates into CASSSTGREQYF.

The chain is built from TRBV30 and TRBJ2-1, with a possible D match to TRBD2 (5 bases). Looked up from germline, CDR1 is GTSNPN and CDR2 is SVGIG (reference sequence). The V end lost 1 base, the J end lost 2 bases, and 12 bases lay between the germline ends. This CDR3 has 15 amino acids. Here the CDR3 reads CAWSGIAPAYNEQFF. The CDR3 DNA reads TGTGCCTGGAGTGGCATAGCGCCAGCCTACAATGAGCAGTTCTTC.

This clone was observed a handful of times. The rearrangement joins TRBV5-1 to TRBJ2-2; perhaps TRBD1 as D (6 bases). CDR3 length: 15 residues. Trimming pared 2 bases from V and 4 bases from J, leaving 12 bases between. Germline loops: CDR1 SGHRS, CDR2 YFSETQ. The CDR3 region has the DNA TGCGCCAGCAGCTTTATAACAGGGCCCACCGGGGAGCTGTTTTTT. This translates into CASSFITGPTGELFF.

The rearrangement joins TRBV19 to TRBJ2-1, with TRBD2 identical over 8 bases. Germline CDR1 LNHDA, CDR2 SQIVND (reference sequence). The CDR3 has 15 residues. Unmatched junction bases numbered 6, after V lost 2 bases and J lost 6 bases. This chain's CDR3 is CASSILAGTGNEQFF. CDR3 DNA sequence: TGTGCCAGTAGTATACTAGCGGGTACCGGCAATGAGCAGTTCTTC.

V is TRBV2 and J is TRBJ1-3; D is possibly TRBD1 (5 bases). This CDR3 has 12 residues. Trimming shortened V by 0 bases and J by 11 bases, and 8 bases separated the two germline ends. Germline values: CDR1 SNHLY, CDR2 FYNNEI. The CDR3 bases are TGTGCCAGCAGTGAAGCGGGGCAGCCCATATATTTT. Its protein is CASSEAGQPIYF.

A single count supports this clone. The CDR3 is CASSPRTSGRALGLRNTIYF. CDR3 DNA sequence: TGTGCCAGCAGCCCGCGGACTAGCGGGAGGGCCTTGGGACTTAGGAACACCATATATTTT. The rearrangement joins TRBV14 to TRBJ1-3; possible D gene TRBD1, 5 bases. The CDR3 spans 20 residues. Germline V gene data show CDR1 as SGHDN and CDR2 as FVKESK. V gave up 4 bases and J gave up 7 bases, with 32 bases separating them.

The V call is TRBV28, the J call TRBJ2-3; possible D gene TRBD2, 5 bases. From germline, CDR1 is MDHEN and CDR2 SYDVKM. V was shortened by 4 bases and J by 4 bases, with 15 bases between the two germline ends. This CDR3 is 15 amino acids long. CDR3 protein: CASSSLVPRSDTQYF. The CDR3 DNA follows: TGTGCCAGCAGTTCACTAGTCCCTCGTTCAGATACGCAGTATTTT.

The chain combines TRBV4-1 with TRBJ2-7, with TRBD2 identical over 7 bases. V lost 3 bases and J lost 3; bases outside the gene matches: 11. Germline CDR1 is MGHRA and CDR2 is YSYEKL. The CDR3 is 16 residues long. CDR3 nucleotide sequence: TGCGCCAGCAGCCATCAAGTCGGACTAGTGAGCTACGAGCAGTACTTC. Translating it yields CASSHQVGLVSYEQYF.

The chain couples TRBV5-6 to TRBJ2-7; a possible D gene is TRBD2 (5 bases). Trimming removed 0 bases from V and 5 bases from J, with 15 bases in between. CDR1 SGHDT and CDR2 YYEEEE come from the germline V gene. The CDR3 covers 15 residues. The CDR3 nucleotides read TGTGCCAGCAGCTTGGGTTGGGGTAGCGCGGACGAGCAGTACTTC. Its protein is CASSLGWGSADEQYF.